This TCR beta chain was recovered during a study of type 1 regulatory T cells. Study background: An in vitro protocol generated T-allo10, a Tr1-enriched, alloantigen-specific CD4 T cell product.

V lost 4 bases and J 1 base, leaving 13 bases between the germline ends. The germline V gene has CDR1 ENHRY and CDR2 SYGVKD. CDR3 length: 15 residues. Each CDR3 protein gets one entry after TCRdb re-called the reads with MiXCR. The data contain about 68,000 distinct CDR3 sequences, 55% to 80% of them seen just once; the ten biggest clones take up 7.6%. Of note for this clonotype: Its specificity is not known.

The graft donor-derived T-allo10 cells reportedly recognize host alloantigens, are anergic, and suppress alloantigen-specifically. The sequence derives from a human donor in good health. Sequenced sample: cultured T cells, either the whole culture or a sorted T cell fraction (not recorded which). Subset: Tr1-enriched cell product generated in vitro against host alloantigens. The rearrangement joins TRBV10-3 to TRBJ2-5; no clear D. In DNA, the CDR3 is TGTGCCATCAGTGTGCAGGAGACCGCCCAAGAGACCCAGTACTTC. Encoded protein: CAISVQETAQETQYF.